This T cell receptor beta chain was captured by sequencing in a study of blood T cell repertoires in COVID-19. Looking at the study overall: From T cells, B-cell-depleted T cells, or PBMCs came the material, which was cDNA or gDNA.

Authors' analysis steps: Reference gene primers were amplified, and this amplification served to estimate nucleated cell counts. Profiling relied on immunoSEQ multiplex PCR, and the TCRdb table lists in-frame clones only, not all of them. The D gene and trimming were derived from the DNA, and the V and J assignments and clone size from that table. The profile shows about 100,000 clones, 75% to 90% of them singletons. Trimming pared 2 bases from V and 5 bases from J, leaving 9 bases between. The CDR3 is 14 residues long. The germline V gene encodes CDR1 LNHDA and CDR2 SQIVND (reference sequence). The source material was peripheral blood. The sequence derives from a man older than 75 with acute or convalescent COVID-19. V gene TRBV19 combines with J gene TRBJ1-4; D call uncertain. This CDR3 reads CASSISDFNEKLFF. CDR3 sequence (DNA): TGTGCCAGTAGTATATCGGACTTCAATGAAAAACTGTTTTTT.